Shown below are 18 T cell receptor beta chains from a single sample sequenced in a study of cytomegalovirus exposure and HLA in healthy donors (dated by TCRdb to about 2017). The protocol used for the library was the immunoSEQ multiplex PCR assay. For the multiplex PCR, a mixture combining 60 forward primers for TCR Vbeta segments and 13 reverse primers for TCR Jbeta segments was used. The table comes from immuneACCESS by way of TCRdb, which keeps in-frame sequences with V and J called. Part of the clones is missing from these tables; in studies checked, under half for an unresolved V gene and the rest for unknown reasons. This sample lists approximately 170,000 clones; approximately 84% were detected once. The biggest ten clones account for around 1.3% of the sample. The sequencing sample was made of PBMCs. Receptors originate from a man aged 50 or older in good health and CMV-seropositive.

The chain carries TRBV6-6 and TRBJ1-1; perhaps TRBD1 as D (6 bases). The germline V and J ends were trimmed by 6 bases and 9 bases, with 14 bases remaining between them. CDR3 size: 12 residues. CDR1 MNHNY and CDR2 SVGAGI come from the germline V gene (reference sequence). The CDR3 bases are TGTGCCAGCAGCCTCCCAGGGGAGAAAGCTTTCTTT. Translated: CASSLPGEKAFF.

There are a few counts of this clone. The chain couples TRBV5-4 to TRBJ2-6; tentatively, D is TRBD1 (5 bases). Germline V gene data show CDR1 as SGHNT and CDR2 as YYREEE (reference sequence). There are 17 residues in the CDR3. The ends were cut back, 0 bases at V and 0 bases at J, with 10 bases in the middle. The CDR3 DNA sequence: TGTGCCAGCAGCTTGGGGACACTCGTCTCTGGGGCCAACGTCCTGACTTTC. It yields the protein CASSLGTLVSGANVLTF.

The chain couples TRBV28 to TRBJ1-1, with 7 positions matching TRBD1. Germline V lookup: CDR1 MDHEN, CDR2 SYDVKM. The CDR3 is 14 amino acids. V lost 5 bases, J lost 1 base, and 4 bases stayed unmatched. The CDR3 reads CASSHGTANTEAFF. Written as DNA, the CDR3 is TGTGCCAGCAGTCATGGGACAGCGAACACTGAAGCTTTCTTT. The full variable domain, its missing parts supplied by reference TRBV28 and TRBJ1-1, is DVKVTQSSRYLVKRTGEKVFLECVQDMDHENMFWYRQDPGLGLRLIYFSYDVKMKEKGDIPEGYSVSREKKERFSLILESASTNQTSMYLCASSHGTANTEAFFGQGTRLTVV.

V and J are TRBV14 and TRBJ2-5, with TRBD2 matching 11 bases. Per germline, CDR1 SGHDN and CDR2 FVKESK. This CDR3 region has 16 residues. Unmatched junction bases numbered 5, after V lost 4 bases and J lost 1 base. The CDR3 sequence is CASSPLGTSGQETQYF. In DNA, the CDR3 is TGTGCCAGCAGCCCCCTCGGGACTAGCGGCCAAGAGACCCAGTACTTC.

This rearrangement joins TRBV28 to TRBJ1-1, with D tentatively TRBD1 (6 bases). The V end lost 5 bases, the J end lost 6 bases, and 13 bases lay between the germline ends. The CDR3 sequence is 13 residues long. CDR1 is MDHEN, CDR2 SYDVKM, per germline. This CDR3 reads CASSPRGYAEAFF. The CDR3 DNA is TGTGCCAGCAGTCCCAGGGGCTACGCTGAAGCTTTCTTT.

The rearrangement links TRBV27 to TRBJ1-1, with 12 nucleotides matching TRBD1. The germline V gene has CDR1 MNHEY and CDR2 SMNVEV (reference sequence). V lost 2 bases to trimming and J lost 10 bases; unmatched junction nucleotides: 5. This CDR3 comprises 14 residues. DNA of the CDR3: TGTGCCAGCAGTTTACGGGACAGGGGGCGATTAGCTTTCTTT. Protein: CASSLRDRGRLAFF.

The chain couples TRBV14 to TRBJ2-1; tentatively, D is TRBD2 (5 bases). The germline V and J ends were trimmed by 5 bases and 6 bases, with 11 bases remaining between them. The CDR3 is 13 residues long. Per germline, CDR1 SGHDN and CDR2 FVKESK. The CDR3 here is CASSSGLTNEQFF. The CDR3 DNA is TGTGCCAGCAGCTCAGGACTGACCAATGAGCAGTTCTTC.

This clone has a handful of counts. V and J are TRBV9 and TRBJ2-3, with TRBD2 identical over 7 bases. With V trimmed by 2 bases and J by 8 bases, 2 bases remained unmatched. Germline V CDR1 and CDR2: SGDLS, YYNGEE. The CDR3 runs 12 residues. The CDR3 loop is CASSVERGTQYF. The CDR3 nucleotides read TGTGCCAGCAGCGTCGAGCGGGGTACGCAGTATTTT.

V usage is TRBV4-2 and J usage is TRBJ1-3; possible D gene TRBD1, 5 bases. Germline V gives CDR1 LGHNA, CDR2 YNFKEQ. The CDR3 has 16 residues. Trimming took off 1 base at V and 3 bases at J, with 13 bases between the two ends. DNA for the CDR3: TGTGCCAGCAGCCAAGCGGGCAGGGTGTATGGAAACACCATATATTTT. Its protein is CASSQAGRVYGNTIYF.

This sequence joins TRBV14 and TRBJ2-7; D perhaps matches TRBD2 (6 bases). Deletions cut 3 bases from V and 3 bases from J, with 12 bases between. This CDR3 spans 14 amino acids. The germline CDR1 and CDR2 sequences are SGHDN and FVKESK. The CDR3 DNA sequence: TGTGCCAGCAGCCACTTCCGGGAGAGCTACGAGCAGTACTTC. Amino acid sequence: CASSHFRESYEQYF. Looking up the rest from reference TRBV14 and TRBJ2-7 gives the full variable domain: EAGVTQFPSHSVIEKGQTVTLRCDPISGHDNLYWYRRVMGKEIKFLLHFVKESKQDESGMPNNRFLAERTGGTYSTLKVQPAELEDSGVYFCASSHFRESYEQYFGPGTRLTVT.

The V gene is TRBV5-6, the J gene TRBJ2-1; TRBD2 aligns across 9 bases. Trimming at V came to 4 bases and at J to 6 bases, leaving 11 bases not matched to a gene. Germline V gene lookup returns CDR1 SGHDT and CDR2 YYEEEE. The CDR3 sequence is 16 residues long. The CDR3 loop is CASSPRGGRGGNEQFF. Written as DNA, the CDR3 is TGTGCCAGCAGCCCTCGGGGGGGGCGGGGGGGCAATGAGCAGTTCTTC.

CDR3 amino acids: CASSGGRVHETQYF. The CDR3 DNA sequence: TGTGCCAGCAGCGGCGGGAGGGTCCATGAGACCCAGTACTTC. This chain connects TRBV28 to TRBJ2-5, with TRBD2 matching over 9 bases. Unmatched junction bases numbered 7, after V lost 6 bases and J lost 5 bases. CDR1 and CDR2 (germline): MDHEN, SYDVKM. The CDR3 sequence is 14 residues long. The full variable domain, completed using reference TRBV28 and TRBJ2-5, is DVKVTQSSRYLVKRTGEKVFLECVQDMDHENMFWYRQDPGLGLRLIYFSYDVKMKEKGDIPEGYSVSREKKERFSLILESASTNQTSMYLCASSGGRVHETQYFGPGTRLLVL.

The chain couples TRBV19 to TRBJ1-2, with TRBD1 matching 7 bases. This CDR3 spans 16 amino acids. Germline V gene data show CDR1 as LNHDA and CDR2 as SQIVND (reference sequence). V shed 7 bases, J shed 1 base, and the junction held 12 bases outside the gene matches. For the CDR3, the DNA is TGTGCCAGTACTTCCCGTACCGGGACAGTTAACTATGGCTACACCTTC. This codes for CASTSRTGTVNYGYTF.

The chain links TRBV4-3 to TRBJ1-1, with D maybe TRBD1 (5 bases). The CDR3 contains 14 residues. V dropped 1 base and J dropped 4 bases, with 10 bases sitting between them. From germline, CDR1 is LGHNA and CDR2 YSLEER. The DNA for the CDR3 is TGCGCCAGCAGCCAAGGGGGGAGGGTCACTGAAGCTTTCTTT. Protein product: CASSQGGRVTEAFF.

J is TRBJ1-1 and V is TRBV7-8; TRBD1 is a possible D gene (5 bases). Trimming shortened V by 2 bases and J by 0 bases, and 13 bases separated the two germline ends. The germline gives CDR1 SGHVS, CDR2 FQNEAQ. The CDR3 contains 16 residues. CDR3 bases: TGTGCCAGCAGCTTATATTCAGGGTTGGTGAACACTGAAGCTTTCTTT. Amino acid sequence: CASSLYSGLVNTEAFF.

The chain employs TRBV4-1 and TRBJ2-1; D perhaps matches TRBD1 (5 bases). The CDR3 has 12 residues. The V and J ends lost 4 bases and 8 bases respectively, with 9 bases between them. In germline, CDR1 is MGHRA, CDR2 YSYEKL. CDR3 DNA: TGCGCCAGCAGCCCAGGGCACGATGAGCAGTTCTTC. This gives the protein CASSPGHDEQFF.

This clone was detected once. CDR3 region: CASSSRPPGHRGYTF. In nucleotides, the CDR3 is TGTGCCAGCAGTTCCCGCCCCCCGGGACATAGGGGCTACACCTTC. The chain combines TRBV6-6 with TRBJ1-2; possible D gene TRBD1, 6 bases. With 4 bases removed from V and 8 bases from J, the gap between germline ends came to 20 bases. This CDR3 is built from 15 residues. The V gene's germline CDR1 is MNHNY and CDR2 SVGAGI (reference sequence).

The CDR3 protein is CASSGDQGREPQHF. For the CDR3, the DNA is TGTGCCAGCAGCGGAGACCAGGGGAGGGAGCCCCAGCATTTT. The chain recombines TRBV9 with TRBJ1-5; D possibly corresponds to TRBD1 (6 bases). V was pared by 3 bases and J by 8 bases, with 15 bases between. Looked up from germline, CDR1 is SGDLS and CDR2 is YYNGEE. CDR3 size: 14 residues.